This T cell receptor beta chain was retrieved from a study of breast tumors, draining lymph nodes, adjacent tissues (dated by TCRdb to the mid-2010s). Regarding the complete study: TCR beta repertoires were compared across tumor, adjacent nontumor tissue and axillary lymph nodes obtained from breast cancer patients. The study was designed to assess the relationships and possible T-cell exchange between tumor, surrounding tissue and draining lymph node repertoires in human breast cancer.

Overall study results and their limits: The conclusion that tumor T cells originate in lymph nodes was framed as consistent with a hypothesis rather than directly demonstrated. Tumor and nontumor tissue repertoires were found to be significantly more similar in luminal-like than in basal-like breast cancer. The data were judged consistent with most tumor T cells deriving from the lymph node and then expanding within tumor tissue. Tumor T-cell repertoires showed less diversity than lymph node repertoires and more diversity than nontumor tissue repertoires, and tumor T-cell repertoires showed preferential V and J gene usage.

For this chain, trimming is 6 bases at the V end and 7 bases at the J end, and the number of junction bases without a gene match is 9. Per the germline V gene (reference sequence), DFQATT is the CDR1 and SNEGSKA is the CDR2. The CDR3 holds 12 amino acids from the cysteine to the phenylalanine. This entry keeps only the CDR3 DNA: 36 bases, framed from base 1. This clonotype was seen many times. It has no known antigen specificity. Base qualities are not at hand, and no much larger clone is one base apart. Sequencing was carried out with an Illumina HiSeq 2000. TCR beta chain libraries were generated through multiplex PCR amplification. The amplified TCR beta chain products were analyzed by high-throughput sequencing. The public reads were quality trimmed at Q25 with fastp and then assembled into clones with MiXCR by TCRdb, keeping productive beta chains. Every entry covers one CDR3 protein and lists the most common genes and DNA from its rows. This sample holds over 250,000 distinct CDR3 sequences; roughly 31% were observed only once. The top ten clones comprise around 1% of the sample.

Lymph node samples came from the axillary draining lymph nodes of breast cancer patients. The sample was axillary lymph node tissue. The chain is encoded by TRBV20-1 joined to TRBJ2-7; the junction holds 7 bases that match TRBD1. This clonotype was sampled from a female donor with breast cancer. Some clones in this sample may be carry-over from other donors' samples. The nucleotide sequence reads as follows: TGCAGTGCAACACGACAGGGTGATGAGCAGTACTTC. It translates to CSATRQGDEQYF.